This TCR beta chain is drawn from a study of identical twins. General study points: Excess twin sharing in beta out-of-frame sequences was weaker.

V lost 5 bases to trimming and J lost 11 bases, with 19 bases between them. Looked up from germline, CDR1 is LNHDA and CDR2 is SQIVND (reference sequence). The CDR3 has 15 residues. The sample holds a few counts of this clonotype. Its antigen is not known. TCRdb analysed the 5' RACE reads with MiXCR anew, one entry per CDR3 protein. The sample carries hundreds of thousands of distinct CDR3 sequences, about 12% recorded once. The data also belong to a second study, concerning yellow fever vaccine responses in identical twins.

This sequence joins TRBV19 and TRBJ2-6; no clear D. The TCR sequence derives from a young woman in good health. The sequencing sample was made of PBMCs. The CDR3 is CASSFPGISSDVLTF. The DNA for the CDR3 is TGTGCCAGTAGTTTCCCAGGTATTTCCTCTGACGTCCTGACTTTC.